Shown below are 17 T cell receptor beta chains from a single sample sequenced in a study of blood T cell repertoires in COVID-19. Profiled with immunoSEQ multiplex PCR; TCRdb holds only in-frame clones, not every one. The data hold under 550,000 clones, with 70% to 90% observed a single time. The sample consisted of peripheral blood. Receptors originate from a man between 18 and 29 years old with COVID-19, enrolled during active disease.

The chain joins TRBV5-1 to TRBJ2-7, with 9 bases identical to TRBD2. The V gene's germline CDR1 is SGHRS and CDR2 YFSETQ. V lost 5 bases to trimming and J lost 5 bases; unmatched junction nucleotides: 8. The CDR3 length is 14 residues. Here the CDR3 DNA reads TGCGCCAGCAGTCCAATAGCGGGAGTTAACGAGCAGTACTTC. It yields the protein CASSPIAGVNEQYF.

The chain uses TRBV6-4 and TRBJ2-3, with 12 bases fitting TRBD2. In germline, CDR1 is MRHNA, CDR2 SNTAGT. This CDR3 comprises 15 residues. Trimming removed 6 bases from V and 4 bases from J; junction bases left unmatched: 5. The CDR3 protein is CASSRLAGDADTQYF. The CDR3 bases are TGTGCCAGCAGCCGACTAGCGGGAGACGCAGATACGCAGTATTTT.

V gene TRBV7-8 combines with J gene TRBJ1-2; the D is unclear. This CDR3 is 16 amino acids long. CDR1 and CDR2 from the germline V gene are SGHVS and FQNEAQ. V lost 3 bases to trimming and J lost 4 bases, with 18 bases between them. CDR3: CASSLSLMEISYGYTF. In nucleotides, the CDR3 is TGTGCCAGCAGCTTGAGCCTGATGGAGATTTCCTATGGCTACACCTTC.

The chain links TRBV3-1 (or the pseudogene TRBV3-2) to TRBJ2-7, with 7 nucleotides matching TRBD1. Per the germline V gene, CDR1 is LGHDT and CDR2 is YNNKEL (reference sequence). The junction had 4 bases not matched to a gene; V was cut back by 5 bases and J by 9 bases. The CDR3 has 11 amino acids. The CDR3 sequence is CASSIGGLQYF. CDR3 coding DNA: TGTGCCAGCAGCATAGGGGGCTTGCAGTACTTC.

The table lists this clone with a count of one. V and J are TRBV5-4 and TRBJ1-2; 8 nucleotides line up with TRBD1. The CDR3 contains 15 residues. Germline V lookup: CDR1 SGHNT, CDR2 YYREEE (reference sequence). J lost 3 bases, V lost 4 bases, and 8 bases had no gene match. The CDR3 region has the DNA TGTGCCAGCAGCAGAATGGACAGGGATCACTATGGCTACACCTTC. Its translation is CASSRMDRDHYGYTF.

CDR3 amino acids: CATSDRTGALSNQPQHF. CDR3 bases: TGTGCCACCAGTGACCGCACAGGGGCCCTTAGCAATCAGCCCCAGCATTTT. The chain joins TRBV24-1 to TRBJ1-5; 7 bases line up with TRBD1. The CDR3 loop spans 17 amino acids. The V gene's germline CDR1 is KGHDR and CDR2 SFDVKD. Trimming at V came to 4 bases and at J to 0 bases, leaving 8 bases not matched to a gene.

The rearrangement uses TRBV9 and TRBJ2-1, with D possibly matching TRBD2 (5 bases). The CDR3 sequence is 15 residues long. From germline, CDR1 is SGDLS and CDR2 YYNGEE. V was shortened by 6 bases and J by 2 bases, with 15 bases between the two germline ends. CDR3 in DNA: TGTGCCAGCACGTTATCGGACGGGACCTACAATGAGCAGTTCTTC. It translates to CASTLSDGTYNEQFF.

The chain uses TRBV29-1 and TRBJ1-2; 7 bases fit TRBD1. Per the germline V gene, CDR1 is SQVTM and CDR2 is ANQGSEA. J lost 6 bases, V lost 7 bases, and 5 bases had no gene match. The CDR3 has 11 amino acids. The CDR3 region is CSGGQEDGYTF. In nucleotides, the CDR3 is TGCAGCGGTGGACAGGAAGATGGCTACACCTTC.

The chain has TRBV25-1 and TRBJ2-1; 11 bases match TRBD2. The V gene's germline CDR1 is MGHDK and CDR2 SYGVNS. J was trimmed by 16 bases and V by 2 bases; bases with no gene match: 7. The CDR3 is 13 residues long. DNA of the CDR3: TGTGCCAGCAGTGAAGGGCTAGCGGGGGGCGATTTCTTC. Translating gives CASSEGLAGGDFF.

The chain recombines TRBV5-4 with TRBJ1-1; D is unclear. Trimming took 0 bases from V and 1 from J, leaving 4 bases between them. Germline V CDR1 and CDR2: SGHNT, YYREEE (reference sequence). The CDR3 length is 13 residues. The CDR3 DNA reads as TGTGCCAGCAGCTTGGCTTCGAACACTGAAGCTTTCTTT. Translating gives CASSLASNTEAFF.

This chain uses TRBV11-1 with TRBJ2-5; weak D call: TRBD1 (6 bases). The CDR3 covers 16 residues. Trimming pared 5 bases from V and 4 bases from J, leaving 20 bases between. Germline CDR1 and CDR2: SGHAT and FQDESV (reference sequence). CDR3 in amino acids: CASSQPDRIDPETQYF. DNA for the CDR3: TGTGCCAGCAGCCAACCGGACAGAATTGACCCAGAGACCCAGTACTTC.

This chain uses TRBV27 with TRBJ2-5, with D maybe TRBD1 (6 bases). This CDR3 spans 17 amino acids. Per the germline V gene, CDR1 is MNHEY and CDR2 is SMNVEV (reference sequence). The ends were cut back, 0 bases at V and 1 base at J, with 15 bases in the middle. The CDR3 DNA is TGTGCCAGCAGTTTATCAAGCAGGGGATTAGGCCAAGAGACCCAGTACTTC. This gives the protein CASSLSSRGLGQETQYF.

V usage is TRBV12-5 and J usage is TRBJ1-1; tentative D call: TRBD1 (6 bases). This CDR3 has 14 amino acids. V dropped 7 bases and J dropped 1 base, with 13 bases sitting between them. Germline loops: CDR1 LGHNT, CDR2 FRNRAP. CDR3 amino acids: CASARGRGNTEAFF. CDR3 in DNA: TGTGCTAGTGCCAGGGGCAGGGGGAACACTGAAGCTTTCTTT.

The V call is TRBV27, the J call TRBJ2-2, with D unclear. The CDR3 contains 15 residues. Per germline, CDR1 MNHEY and CDR2 SMNVEV (reference sequence). Between the trimmed V and J ends, which lost 5 bases and 1 base, there was a span of 11 bases. The CDR3 region has the DNA TGTGCCAGCAGTCGCAGATATCAGAACACCGGGGAGCTGTTTTTT. This sequence encodes CASSRRYQNTGELFF.

V and J are TRBV12-3 or TRBV12-4 and TRBJ2-7; 7 bases are a match to TRBD2. This CDR3 is 13 amino acids long. Germline trimming cut 6 bases from V and 3 bases from J; bases unmatched to any gene: 5. The CDR3 here is CASSPGLFYEQYF. CDR3 in DNA: TGTGCCAGCAGCCCGGGACTATTCTACGAGCAGTACTTC.

V is TRBV18 and J is TRBJ1-6; a possible D gene is TRBD1 (6 bases). The CDR3 is 18 residues long. CDR1 and CDR2 (germline): KGHSH, LQKENI. Trimming removed 6 bases from V and 0 bases from J, with 18 bases in between. The CDR3 reads CASSPLVRGSSYNSPLHF. In nucleotides, the CDR3 is TGTGCCAGCTCCCCCCTGGTGAGGGGGAGCTCCTATAATTCACCCCTCCACTTT.

This clone came up once. The genes are TRBV30 and TRBJ1-5; D is ambiguous. This CDR3 region has 13 residues. The germline V gene has CDR1 GTSNPN and CDR2 SVGIG (reference sequence). The V end lost 2 bases, the J end lost 4 bases, and 9 bases lay between the germline ends. In DNA form, the CDR3 reads TGTGCCTGGAGTATTCAAGCAAATCAGCCCCAGCATTTT. Translating it yields CAWSIQANQPQHF.